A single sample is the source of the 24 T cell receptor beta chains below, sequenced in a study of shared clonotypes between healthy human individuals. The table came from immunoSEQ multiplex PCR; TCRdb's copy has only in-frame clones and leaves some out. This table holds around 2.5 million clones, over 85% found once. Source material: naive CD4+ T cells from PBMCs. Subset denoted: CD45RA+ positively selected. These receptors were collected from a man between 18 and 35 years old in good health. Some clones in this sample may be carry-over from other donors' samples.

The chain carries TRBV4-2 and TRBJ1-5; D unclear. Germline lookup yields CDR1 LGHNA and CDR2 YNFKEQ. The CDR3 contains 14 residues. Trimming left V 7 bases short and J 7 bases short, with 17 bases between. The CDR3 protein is CASTPRRGDQPQHF. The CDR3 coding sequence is TGTGCCAGCACACCCCGGCGGGGTGACCAGCCCCAGCATTTT.

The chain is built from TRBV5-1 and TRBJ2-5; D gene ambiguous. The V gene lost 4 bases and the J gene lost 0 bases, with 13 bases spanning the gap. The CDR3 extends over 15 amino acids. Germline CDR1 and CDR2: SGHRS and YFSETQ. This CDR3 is CASSPSPRYQETQYF. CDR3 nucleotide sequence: TGCGCCAGCAGCCCCAGCCCCAGGTACCAAGAGACCCAGTACTTC.

CDR3 in amino acids: CASSEVSSRVGTTTSYEQYF. In DNA, the CDR3 is TGTGCCAGCAGTGAAGTCTCGTCGCGGGTGGGAACGACTACCTCCTACGAGCAGTACTTC. The chain joins TRBV6-1 to TRBJ2-7, with D possibly being TRBD2 (5 bases). CDR1 MNHNS and CDR2 SASEGT come from the germline V gene. The CDR3 runs 20 residues. The germline V and J ends were trimmed by 1 base and 0 bases, with 25 bases remaining between them.

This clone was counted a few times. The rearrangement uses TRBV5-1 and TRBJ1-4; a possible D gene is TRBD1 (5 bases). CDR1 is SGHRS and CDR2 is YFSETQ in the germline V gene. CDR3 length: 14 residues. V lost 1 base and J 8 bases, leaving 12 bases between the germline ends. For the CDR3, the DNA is TGCGCCAGCAGCTTGTTACCCGGGGACGAAAAACTGTTTTTT. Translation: CASSLLPGDEKLFF.

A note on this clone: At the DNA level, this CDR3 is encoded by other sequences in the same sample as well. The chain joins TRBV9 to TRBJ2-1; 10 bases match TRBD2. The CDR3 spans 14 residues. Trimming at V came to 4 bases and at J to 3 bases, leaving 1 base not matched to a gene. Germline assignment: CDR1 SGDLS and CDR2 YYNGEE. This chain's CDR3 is CASSPSGSYNEQFF. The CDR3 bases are TGTGCCAGCAGCCCTAGCGGGAGCTACAATGAGCAGTTCTTC.

The CDR3 DNA reads as TGTGCCAGCAGTGTCTTAAGAAGGGGTGTTGGAGATACGCAGTATTTT. Translated, it gives CASSVLRRGVGDTQYF. The chain carries TRBV2 and TRBJ2-3; tentatively, D is TRBD1 (5 bases). The V end lost 4 bases, the J end lost 5 bases, and 19 bases lay between the germline ends. Germline CDR1 SNHLY, CDR2 FYNNEI. This CDR3 spans 16 amino acids. Supplemented by reference TRBV2 and TRBJ2-3, the full variable domain reads EPEVTQTPSHQVTQMGQEVILRCVPISNHLYFYWYRQILGQKVEFLVSFYNNEISEKSEIFDDQFSVERPDGSNFTLKIRSTKLEDSAMYFCASSVLRRGVGDTQYFGPGTRLTVL.

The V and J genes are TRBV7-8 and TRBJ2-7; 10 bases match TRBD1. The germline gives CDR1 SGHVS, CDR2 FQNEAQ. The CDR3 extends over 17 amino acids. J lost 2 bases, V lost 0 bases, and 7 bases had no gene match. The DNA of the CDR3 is TGTGCCAGCAGCTTAGCGCCGGGACAGGGGAGGACCTACGAGCAGTACTTC. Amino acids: CASSLAPGQGRTYEQYF. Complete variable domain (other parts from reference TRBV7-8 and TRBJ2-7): GAGVSQSPRYKVAKRGQDVALRCDPISGHVSLFWYQQALGQGPEFLTYFQNEAQLDKSGLPSDRFFAERPEGSVSTLKIQRTQQEDSAVYLCASSLAPGQGRTYEQYFGPGTRLTVT.

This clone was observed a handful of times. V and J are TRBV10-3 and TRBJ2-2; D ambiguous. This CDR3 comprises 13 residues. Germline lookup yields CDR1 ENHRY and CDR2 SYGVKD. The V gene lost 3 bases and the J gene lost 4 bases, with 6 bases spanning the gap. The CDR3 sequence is CAISELSTGELFF. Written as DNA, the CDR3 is TGTGCCATCAGTGAACTAAGCACCGGGGAGCTGTTTTTT.

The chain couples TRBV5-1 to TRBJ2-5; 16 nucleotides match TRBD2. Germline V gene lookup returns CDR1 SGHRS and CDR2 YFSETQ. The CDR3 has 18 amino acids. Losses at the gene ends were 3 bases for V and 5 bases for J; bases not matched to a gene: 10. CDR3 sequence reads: CASSSGTSGRARGETQYF. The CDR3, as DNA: TGCGCCAGCAGCTCAGGGACTAGCGGGAGGGCCCGGGGGGAGACCCAGTACTTC.

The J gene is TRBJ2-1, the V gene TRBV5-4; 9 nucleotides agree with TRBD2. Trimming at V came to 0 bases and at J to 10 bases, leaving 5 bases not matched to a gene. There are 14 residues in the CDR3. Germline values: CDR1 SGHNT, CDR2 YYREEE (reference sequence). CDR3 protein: CASSLVSGSQEQFF. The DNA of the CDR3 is TGTGCCAGCAGCTTGGTTAGCGGGAGCCAGGAGCAGTTCTTC.

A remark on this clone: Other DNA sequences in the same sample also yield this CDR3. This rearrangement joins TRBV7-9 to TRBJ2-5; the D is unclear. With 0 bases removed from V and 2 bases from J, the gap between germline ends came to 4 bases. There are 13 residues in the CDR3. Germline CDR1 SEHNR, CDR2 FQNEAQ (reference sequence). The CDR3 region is CASSLALQETQYF. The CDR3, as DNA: TGTGCCAGCAGCTTAGCACTACAAGAGACCCAGTACTTC.

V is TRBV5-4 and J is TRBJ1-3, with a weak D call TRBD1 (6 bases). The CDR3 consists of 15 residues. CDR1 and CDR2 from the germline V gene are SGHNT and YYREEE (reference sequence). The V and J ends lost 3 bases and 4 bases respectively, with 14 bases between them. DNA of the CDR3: TGTGCCAGCAGCTCCTACAGGGATGCGGGAAACACCATATATTTT. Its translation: CASSSYRDAGNTIYF.

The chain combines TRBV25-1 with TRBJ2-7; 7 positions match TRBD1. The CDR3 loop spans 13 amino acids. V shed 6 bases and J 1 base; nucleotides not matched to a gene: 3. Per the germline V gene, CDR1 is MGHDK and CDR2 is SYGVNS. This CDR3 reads CASRTGTSYEQYF. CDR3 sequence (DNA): TGTGCCAGCAGGACAGGGACATCCTACGAGCAGTACTTC.

The DNA for the CDR3 is TGTGCCAGCAGCTTGTATATCGGGGAGCTGTTTTTT. Translating gives CASSLYIGELFF. V and J are TRBV7-9 and TRBJ2-2, with unresolved D. Trimming cost V 3 bases and J 7 bases, with 6 bases left between them. CDR1 is SEHNR, CDR2 FQNEAQ, per germline (reference sequence). CDR3 length equals 12 residues.

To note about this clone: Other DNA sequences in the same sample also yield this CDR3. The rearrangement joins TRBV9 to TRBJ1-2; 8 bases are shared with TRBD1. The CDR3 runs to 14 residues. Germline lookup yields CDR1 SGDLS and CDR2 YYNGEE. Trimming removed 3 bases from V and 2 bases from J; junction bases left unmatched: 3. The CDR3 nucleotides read TGTGCCAGCAGCGCCGGACAGGGAAACTATGGCTACACCTTC. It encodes CASSAGQGNYGYTF.

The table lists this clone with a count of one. CDR3 sequence (DNA): TGCGCCAGCCGCGGTTCGGGAGGCTACGAGCAGTACTTC. Translation gives CASRGSGGYEQYF. The gene calls are TRBV5-1 and TRBJ2-7; 7 positions match TRBD2. Losses at the gene ends were 7 bases for V and 3 bases for J; bases not matched to a gene: 7. The germline V gene has CDR1 SGHRS and CDR2 YFSETQ. The CDR3 length is 13 residues.

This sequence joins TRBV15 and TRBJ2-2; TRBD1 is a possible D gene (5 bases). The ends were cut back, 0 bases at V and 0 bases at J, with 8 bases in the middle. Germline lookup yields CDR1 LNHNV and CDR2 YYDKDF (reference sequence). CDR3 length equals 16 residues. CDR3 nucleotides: TGTGCCACCAGCAGAGATTGGACAACGAACACCGGGGAGCTGTTTTTT. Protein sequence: CATSRDWTTNTGELFF.

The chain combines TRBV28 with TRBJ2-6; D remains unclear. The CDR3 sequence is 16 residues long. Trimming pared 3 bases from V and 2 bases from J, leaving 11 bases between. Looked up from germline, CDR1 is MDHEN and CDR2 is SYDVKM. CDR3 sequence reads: CASSFARATGANVLTF. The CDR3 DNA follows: TGTGCCAGCAGTTTTGCTCGGGCCACTGGGGCCAACGTCCTGACTTTC. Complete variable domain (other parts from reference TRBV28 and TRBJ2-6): DVKVTQSSRYLVKRTGEKVFLECVQDMDHENMFWYRQDPGLGLRLIYFSYDVKMKEKGDIPEGYSVSREKKERFSLILESASTNQTSMYLCASSFARATGANVLTFGAGSRLTVL.

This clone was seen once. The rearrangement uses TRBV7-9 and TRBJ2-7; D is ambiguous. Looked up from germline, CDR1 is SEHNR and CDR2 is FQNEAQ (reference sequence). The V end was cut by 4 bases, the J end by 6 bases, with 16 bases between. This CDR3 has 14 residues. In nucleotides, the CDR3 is TGTGCCAGCAGCTCCGGCAAGGGTATCGGCGAGCAGTACTTC. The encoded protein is CASSSGKGIGEQYF.

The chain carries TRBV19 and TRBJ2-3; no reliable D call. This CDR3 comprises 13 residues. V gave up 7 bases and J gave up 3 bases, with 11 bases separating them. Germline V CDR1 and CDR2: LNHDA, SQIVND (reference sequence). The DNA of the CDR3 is TGTGCCAGTACAGGCGATTCTACAGATACGCAGTATTTT. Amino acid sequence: CASTGDSTDTQYF.

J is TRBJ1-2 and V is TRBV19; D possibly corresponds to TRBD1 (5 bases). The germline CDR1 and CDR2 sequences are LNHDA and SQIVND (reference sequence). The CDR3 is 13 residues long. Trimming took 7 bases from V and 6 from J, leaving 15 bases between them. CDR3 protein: CASNLGHGDGYTF. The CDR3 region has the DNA TGTGCCAGTAATTTGGGGCACGGCGATGGCTACACCTTC. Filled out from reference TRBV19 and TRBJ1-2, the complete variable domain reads DGGITQSPKYLFRKEGQNVTLSCEQNLNHDAMYWYRQDPGQGLRLIYYSQIVNDFQKGDIAEGYSVSREKKESFPLTVTSAQKNPTAFYLCASNLGHGDGYTFGSGTRLTVV.

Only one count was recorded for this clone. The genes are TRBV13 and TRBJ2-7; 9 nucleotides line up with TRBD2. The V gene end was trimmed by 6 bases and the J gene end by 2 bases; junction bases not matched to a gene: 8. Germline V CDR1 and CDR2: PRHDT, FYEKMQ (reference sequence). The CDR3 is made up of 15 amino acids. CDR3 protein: CASRGRIAGAYEQYF. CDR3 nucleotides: TGTGCCAGCAGGGGAAGGATAGCGGGGGCCTACGAGCAGTACTTC.

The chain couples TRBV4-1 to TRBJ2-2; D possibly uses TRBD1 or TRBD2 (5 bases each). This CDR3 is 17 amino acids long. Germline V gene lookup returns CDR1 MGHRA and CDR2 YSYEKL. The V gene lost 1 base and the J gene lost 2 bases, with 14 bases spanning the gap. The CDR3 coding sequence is TGCGCCAGCAGCCAAGTTGTTGGGACCCCTAACACCGGGGAGCTGTTTTTT. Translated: CASSQVVGTPNTGELFF.

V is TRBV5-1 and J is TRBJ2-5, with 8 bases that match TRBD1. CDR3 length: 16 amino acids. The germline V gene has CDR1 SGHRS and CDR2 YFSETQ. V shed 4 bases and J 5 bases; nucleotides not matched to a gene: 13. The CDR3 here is CASSPAKGRGRETQYF. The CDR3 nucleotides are TGCGCCAGCAGCCCAGCAAAGGGCAGGGGGCGTGAGACCCAGTACTTC.